This TCR beta chain appears in the sequencing data of a study of molecular identifiers for immune sequencing clone quantification. Naive CD8 T cells were FACS-sorted by CD8+CD4-CCR7+CD45RA+ markers. Ten or more counts support this clonotype. The antigen is not known. Germline V gene sequence: CDR1 SGHRS, CDR2 YFSETQ. This CDR3 contains 12 residues. The V end was cut by 3 bases, the J end by 7 bases, with 10 bases between. General observations from the study: Clones that had above 20 RNA copies took up over 98% of effector molecules but under 1% in naive cells.

Bulk TCR libraries were made with methods that had been previously described and with listed TCR primers. From the PCR reads, TCRdb called clonotypes with MiXCR, one entry per CDR3 protein. The data show hundreds of thousands of distinct CDR3 sequences, roughly 24% seen once. The J gene is TRBJ1-1, the V gene TRBV5-1; no clear D. What was sequenced was naive CD8+ T cells from blood, with Jurkat cell RNA spiked in. Subset noted: FACS-sorted CD8+CD4-CCR7+CD45RA+ naive T cells. This receptor was taken from a human donor in good health. Some libraries in this study had Jurkat cell RNA spiked in. DNA for the CDR3: TGCGCCAGCAGCTCGGTCGGGAATGAAGCTTTCTTT. Residues: CASSSVGNEAFF.